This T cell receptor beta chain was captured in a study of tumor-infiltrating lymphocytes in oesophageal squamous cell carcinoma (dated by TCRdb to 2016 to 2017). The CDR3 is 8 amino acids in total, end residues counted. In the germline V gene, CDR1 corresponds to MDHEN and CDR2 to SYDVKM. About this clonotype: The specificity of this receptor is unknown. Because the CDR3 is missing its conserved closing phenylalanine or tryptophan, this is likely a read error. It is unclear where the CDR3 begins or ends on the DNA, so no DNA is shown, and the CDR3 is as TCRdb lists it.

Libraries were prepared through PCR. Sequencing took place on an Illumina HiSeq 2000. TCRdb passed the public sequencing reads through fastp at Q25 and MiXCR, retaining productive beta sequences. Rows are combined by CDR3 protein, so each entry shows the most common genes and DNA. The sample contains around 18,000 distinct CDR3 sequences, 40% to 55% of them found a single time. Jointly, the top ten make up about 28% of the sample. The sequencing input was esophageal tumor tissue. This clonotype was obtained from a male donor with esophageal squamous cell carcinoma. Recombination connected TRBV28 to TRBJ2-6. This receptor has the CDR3 CASSLGSS.